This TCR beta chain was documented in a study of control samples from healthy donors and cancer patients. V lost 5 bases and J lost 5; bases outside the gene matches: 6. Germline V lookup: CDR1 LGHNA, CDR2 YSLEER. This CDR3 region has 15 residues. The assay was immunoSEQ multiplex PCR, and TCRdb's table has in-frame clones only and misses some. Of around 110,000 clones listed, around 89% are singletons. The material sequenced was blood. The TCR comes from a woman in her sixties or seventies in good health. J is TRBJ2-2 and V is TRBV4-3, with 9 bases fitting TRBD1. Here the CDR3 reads CASSINRGQTGELFF. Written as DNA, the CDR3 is TGCGCCAGCAGCATTAACAGGGGGCAGACCGGGGAGCTGTTTTTT.